This TCR beta chain was sequenced for a study of chemoradiotherapy in HPV16-positive cancers. General study points: Candidate HPV-specific clones and E7-related TCR motifs grew in tumor during treatment. HPV-responsive T-cell expansion during chemoradiotherapy was linked to improved recurrence-free survival in HPV16-positive patients.

Produced via immunoSEQ multiplex PCR; TCRdb's table is partial and in-frame only. The table lists about 3,000 clones, 79% of them singletons. V shed 3 bases and J shed 8 bases, with 11 bases lying between them. Per germline, CDR1 MNHEY and CDR2 SMNVEV (reference sequence). The CDR3 length is 13 residues. Samples were taken several times over chemoradiotherapy. Worth noting for this clone: The antigen is not known.

The chain carries TRBV27 and TRBJ2-4; D could derive from TRBD1 or TRBD2 (6 bases each). This TCR came from a human donor with HPV-associated anogenital cancer. This sample comprised tumor tissue, obtained from a patient who underwent chemoradiotherapy. DNA of the CDR3: TGTGCCAGCAGTTTGACGAGGGGGGACATTCAGTACTTC. It specifies CASSLTRGDIQYF.